These T cell receptor beta chains were read from a single sample in a study of T cells in Graves' hyperthyroidism and ophthalmopathy. MiXCR, run by TCRdb on the multiplex PCR reads, gives a single entry per CDR3 protein. This sample has about 270,000 distinct CDR3 sequences, with around 22% found just once. Sequencing was carried out using blood. The origin of the receptors is a man under 40 with Graves' ophthalmopathy. Each CDR3 is given with its conserved first and last residue. Fields, in order: D gene, J gene, V gene, CDR3 protein. A D gene is named only where the DNA matches it firmly.

d_gene: -
j_gene: TRBJ1-3
v_gene: TRBV3-1
CDR3aa: CASSQGSGNTIYF

d_gene: -
j_gene: TRBJ1-1
v_gene: TRBV20-1
CDR3aa: CSARIHDTEAFF

d_gene: -
j_gene: TRBJ1-5
v_gene: TRBV28
CDR3aa: CASNRGAWGPQHF

d_gene: TRBD2
j_gene: TRBJ2-1
v_gene: TRBV10-1
CDR3aa: CASRGGRANEQFF

d_gene: TRBD1
j_gene: TRBJ1-2
v_gene: TRBV28
CDR3aa: CASSFAGTGGSGYTF

d_gene: -
j_gene: TRBJ2-3
v_gene: TRBV5-5
CDR3aa: CASSGCSGSTDTQYF

d_gene: -
j_gene: TRBJ2-7
v_gene: TRBV20-1
CDR3aa: CSARDLRGRSEQYF

d_gene: TRBD2
j_gene: TRBJ2-4
v_gene: TRBV3-1
CDR3aa: CASSRSGSVAKNIQYF

d_gene: -
j_gene: TRBJ1-2
v_gene: TRBV19
CDR3aa: CASSSGQGWSYGYTF

d_gene: TRBD2
j_gene: TRBJ2-3
v_gene: TRBV7-8
CDR3aa: CASSYRSGRVADTQYF

d_gene: TRBD1
j_gene: TRBJ1-2
v_gene: TRBV12-3/TRBV12-4
CDR3aa: CASSLDRVLGYTF

d_gene: TRBD1
j_gene: TRBJ1-5
v_gene: TRBV28
CDR3aa: CASSRTGASNQPQHF

d_gene: TRBD2
j_gene: TRBJ2-3
v_gene: TRBV7-3
CDR3aa: CASSLIPLAGGDTDTQYF

d_gene: TRBD2
j_gene: TRBJ2-7
v_gene: TRBV28
CDR3aa: CASSLLGSSGTYEQYF

d_gene: TRBD1
j_gene: TRBJ2-1
v_gene: TRBV10-3
CDR3aa: CAISVTGGYNEQFF

d_gene: -
j_gene: TRBJ2-3
v_gene: TRBV11-2
CDR3aa: CASSLRRVTDTQYF

d_gene: -
j_gene: TRBJ1-1
v_gene: TRBV6-5
CDR3aa: CASSYGRVLLNTEAFF

d_gene: TRBD2
j_gene: TRBJ2-1
v_gene: TRBV9
CDR3aa: CASSVGVTSGIFSYNEQFF

d_gene: TRBD2
j_gene: TRBJ2-1
v_gene: TRBV7-9
CDR3aa: CASSLASASASREGWYEQFF

d_gene: -
j_gene: TRBJ2-4
v_gene: TRBV19
CDR3aa: CASRGGLAKNIQYF

d_gene: -
j_gene: TRBJ1-5
v_gene: TRBV28
CDR3aa: CASSSPRHF

d_gene: TRBD2
j_gene: TRBJ2-7
v_gene: TRBV6-1
CDR3aa: CASSTLAGRQYF

d_gene: TRBD1
j_gene: TRBJ2-7
v_gene: TRBV5-6
CDR3aa: CASRSDRGRIEQYF

d_gene: -
j_gene: TRBJ2-5
v_gene: TRBV2
CDR3aa: CASSEEETQYF

d_gene: -
j_gene: TRBJ2-3
v_gene: TRBV6-5
CDR3aa: CASSYSEAASTDTQYF

d_gene: -
j_gene: TRBJ2-7
v_gene: TRBV3-1
CDR3aa: CASTRGASGSYEQYF

d_gene: TRBD1
j_gene: TRBJ2-1
v_gene: TRBV18
CDR3aa: CASSPIRKSGQGTDEQFF

d_gene: TRBD2
j_gene: TRBJ2-2
v_gene: TRBV25-1
CDR3aa: CASSGLAGEKIGELFF

d_gene: -
j_gene: TRBJ2-3
v_gene: TRBV12-3/TRBV12-4
CDR3aa: CASSLSGLGTDMQYF

d_gene: TRBD2
j_gene: TRBJ2-1
v_gene: TRBV27
CDR3aa: CASSRWAGYNGRAPNEQSF

d_gene: TRBD1
j_gene: TRBJ1-2
v_gene: TRBV28
CDR3aa: CASSLLPGQGIGYTF

d_gene: TRBD2
j_gene: TRBJ2-6
v_gene: TRBV15
CDR3aa: CATSREGGAGRAPGANVLTF